This T cell receptor beta chain was sequenced in a study of OX40 agonist ivuxolimab in advanced cancers. For context, the study as a whole: Ivuxolimab, which targeted the costimulatory receptor OX40 (CD134), was an agonistic, fully human IgG2 monoclonal antibody. Intravenous ivuxolimab was administered to patients every 2 weeks at six dose levels: 0.01, 0.1, 0.3, 1.5, 3 and 10 mg/kg. Among the 52 dose-escalation patients, around 19 had hepatocellular carcinoma, some 15 melanoma, 9 renal cell carcinoma and 9 head and neck cancer. In the dose-escalation cohort, 70% to 90% of patients were male, and the mean age was 60 years with a range of 23 to 79. Patients were allowed to have had prior anti-PD-1, anti-PD-L1 or anti-CTLA-4 therapy, and approximately 40% of the dose-escalation patients had been treated with checkpoint inhibitors. Partial responses occurred in three dose-escalation patients: two with cutaneous melanoma and one with hepatocellular carcinoma. The point of sequencing TCRbeta in the periphery was to test whether ivuxolimab changed TCR sequence diversity and drove clonal T-cell expansion. The paper reports the monotherapy dose-escalation portion (N of about 47 patients) of the phase I ivuxolimab trial. The study at large found these results: Partial responders in the 0.1-3.0 mg/kg groups had among the lowest normalized peripheral clonal expansion, especially among CD8+ T cells. The antigen specificity of the clonally expanded peripheral T cells was not determined. After ivuxolimab, more expanded clones were found on average in CD8+ T cells than in CD4+ T cells. At doses from 0.1 to 3.0 mg/kg, clonal expansion was seen in both CD4+ and CD8+ blood T cells between baseline and week 6. Low levels of normalized T-cell clonal expansion were also seen in some patients who did not respond.

Genomic DNA was extracted from sorted cells for sequencing of the TCRbeta CDR3 region. The immunoSEQ Assay was used for sequencing of TCRbeta CDR3 regions. TCRdb stores this immuneACCESS table with in-frame sequences only. Part of the clones is absent; in the studies checked, under half of the shortfall reflects unresolved V genes, and no reason is known for the rest. For this sample the table gives roughly 70,000 clones, of which more than 75% were detected only once. The ten largest clones represent approximately 7% of the sample. The CDR3 numbers 15 residues from cysteine through phenylalanine. CDR3 DNA only is kept here, 45 bases in frame from base 1. Trimmed from V: 6 bases; trimmed from J: 2 bases; junction bases lacking a gene match: 9. The germline V gene (reference sequence) specifies SGHNT as CDR1 and YYREEE as CDR2. Remarks on this clone: There is no known antigen for this receptor. No much larger clone exists at a distance of one base, and base qualities are not known.

Patients with a history of autoimmune disease or receiving systemic immunosuppression were excluded from the trial. Peripheral blood for TCR sequencing was collected from all dose cohorts at baseline, on cycle 4 day 1, and on cycle 7 day 1. Samples came from an open-label, multicenter, first-in-human phase I dose-escalation trial of ivuxolimab. Adults with locally advanced or metastatic melanoma, renal cell, hepatocellular, or head and neck squamous cell carcinoma were enrolled in the trial. Before TCR sequencing, CD4+ T cells and CD8+ T cells from peripheral blood were sorted into separate populations.

The source is an adult with an advanced solid tumor such as melanoma, head and neck, liver or kidney cancer. The chain couples TRBV5-4 to TRBJ2-3, with 7 central nucleotides matching TRBD1. Sequences were derived from CD4+ or CD8+ T cells sorted from blood, sampled in a trial of the OX40 agonist ivuxolimab. The CDR3 sequence is CASKERTGPTDTQYF. The DNA sequence is given as TGTGCCAGCAAGGAGCGGACAGGACCCACAGATACGCAGTATTTT.